The rows below give T cell receptor beta chains drawn from one sample of a study of shared clonotypes between healthy human individuals. Only in-frame clones appear in the TCRdb table, and some are missing; sequencing was by immunoSEQ multiplex PCR. Altogether some 2,500,000 clones are present, 80% to 95% being singletons, with the ten largest covering approximately 0.39%. The sample was naive CD4+ T cells from PBMCs. The receptor set was obtained from a man aged 18 to 30 in good health. Some clones in this sample may be carry-over from other donors' samples. Each CDR3 is given with its conserved first and last residue.

TRBJ2-3	TRBV7-3	12	CASSPPTDTQYF
TRBJ2-3	TRBV29-1	13	CSAGTGGTDTQYF
TRBJ2-7	TRBV20-1	11	CSARDLYEQYF
TRBJ1-2	TRBV7-9	12	CASSPDRYGYTF
TRBJ1-5	TRBV5-1	13	CASSPGPNQPQHF
TRBJ2-5	TRBV28	13	CASEEGRQETQYF
TRBJ1-4	TRBV4-2	16	CASSQVFDRGNEKLFF
TRBJ2-7	TRBV28	14	CASSYGGPPYEQYF
TRBJ2-7	TRBV18	15	CASSPPSGSQYEQYF
TRBJ2-4	TRBV9	15	CASSASAGSGNIQYF
TRBJ2-3	TRBV28	12	CASTLSGRPHYF
TRBJ1-5	TRBV7-9	15	CASSSGTGSNQPQHF
TRBJ2-7	TRBV19	14	CASSRRQGKDEQYF
TRBJ2-1	TRBV6-4	14	CASSGIPGASEQFF
TRBJ1-5	TRBV6-1	15	CASSRTGDSFEPQHF
TRBJ2-3	TRBV29-1	13	CSGKREATDTQYF
TRBJ1-5	TRBV4-1	18	CASSRQLGGTYSNQPQHF
TRBJ2-1	TRBV6-5	14	CASGGASSYNEQFF
TRBJ2-3	TRBV9	14	CASSLLGSTDTQYF
TRBJ2-7	TRBV18	14	CASSPPGRGGEQYF
TRBJ2-3	TRBV29-1	13	CSGRTGGEDTQYF
TRBJ2-2	TRBV27	16	CASRRNWQGSTGELFF
TRBJ1-3	TRBV9	16	CASSTTPGGGRNTIYF
TRBJ2-7	TRBV6-6	15	CASSYNSGRAHEQYF
TRBJ2-4	TRBV28	12	CAQGQRKNIQYF
TRBJ1-3	TRBV5-1	16	CASSTLGGVSGNTIYF
TRBJ1-5	TRBV10-1	18	CASSDGGFPENSNQPQHF
TRBJ2-1	TRBV5-4	15	CASSLPGGTVNEQFF
TRBJ1-1	TRBV5-1	14	CASSLSIGDTEAFF
TRBJ1-3	TRBV5-1	16	CASSLTGTLSGNTIYF
TRBJ2-2	TRBV19	14	CASRGQGTTGELFF
TRBJ2-5	TRBV30	11	CAWREQETQYF
TRBJ2-1	TRBV29-1	12	CSAGQAVYEQFF
TRBJ1-2	TRBV28	17	CASHSGTGLRWGYGYTF
TRBJ2-5	TRBV5-1	15	CASSLEGRGKETQYF
TRBJ2-1	TRBV6-5	14	CASTRAGPLNEQFF
TRBJ1-2	TRBV28	13	CASEQGQIYGYTF
TRBJ1-4	TRBV25-1	16	CASSAHYRGGNEKLFF
TRBJ2-1	TRBV11-2	14	CASSLDLINNEQFF
TRBJ2-1	TRBV10-3	16	CASSYTLGGIYNEQFF
TRBJ2-5	TRBV19	14	CASSTQGARETQYF
TRBJ1-4	TRBV7-9	15	CASSLGRGFNEKLFF
TRBJ1-2	TRBV27	13	CASSATGVSGYTF
TRBJ1-2	TRBV18	13	CASSPPPSKGYTF
TRBJ2-2	TRBV10-3	12	CAAGSGGWELFF
TRBJ2-7	TRBV5-1	12	CASSLNLYEQYF
TRBJ2-5	TRBV7-9	15	CASSRNGTASPTQYF